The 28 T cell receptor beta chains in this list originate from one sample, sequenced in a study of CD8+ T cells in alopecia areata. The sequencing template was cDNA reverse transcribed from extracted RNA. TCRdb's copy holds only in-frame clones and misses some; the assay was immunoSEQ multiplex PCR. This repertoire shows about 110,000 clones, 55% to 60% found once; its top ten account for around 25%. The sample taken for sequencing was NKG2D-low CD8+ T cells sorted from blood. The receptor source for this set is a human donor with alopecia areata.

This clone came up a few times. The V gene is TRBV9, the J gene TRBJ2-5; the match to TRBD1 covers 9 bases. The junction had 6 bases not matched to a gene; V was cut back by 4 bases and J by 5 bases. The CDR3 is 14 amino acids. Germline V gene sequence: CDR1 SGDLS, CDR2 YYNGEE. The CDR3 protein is CASSLTGGMETQYF. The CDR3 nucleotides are TGTGCCAGCAGCCTGACAGGGGGGATGGAGACCCAGTACTTC. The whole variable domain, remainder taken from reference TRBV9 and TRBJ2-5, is DSGVTQTPKHLITATGQRVTLRCSPRSGDLSVYWYQQSLDQGLQFLIQYYNGEERAKGNILERFSAQQFPDLHSELNLSSLELGDSALYFCASSLTGGMETQYFGPGTRLLVL.

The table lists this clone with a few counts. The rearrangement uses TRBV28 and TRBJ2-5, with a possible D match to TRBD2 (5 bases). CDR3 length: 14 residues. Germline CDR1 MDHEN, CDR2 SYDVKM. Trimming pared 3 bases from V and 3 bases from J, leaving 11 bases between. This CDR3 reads CASSFPGLEETQYF. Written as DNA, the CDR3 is TGTGCCAGCAGTTTCCCCGGACTCGAAGAGACCCAGTACTTC.

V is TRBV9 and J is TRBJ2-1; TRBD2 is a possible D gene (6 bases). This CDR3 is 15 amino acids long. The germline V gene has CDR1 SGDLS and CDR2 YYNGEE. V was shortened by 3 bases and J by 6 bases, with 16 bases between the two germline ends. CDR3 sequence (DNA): TGTGCCAGCAGCGGCGGGACTCTACCCCTCAATGAGCAGTTCTTC. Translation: CASSGGTLPLNEQFF.

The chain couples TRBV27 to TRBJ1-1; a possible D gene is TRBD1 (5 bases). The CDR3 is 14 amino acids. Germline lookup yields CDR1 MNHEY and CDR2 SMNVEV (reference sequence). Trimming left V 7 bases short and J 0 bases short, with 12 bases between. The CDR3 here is CASIRVGVNTEAFF. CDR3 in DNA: TGTGCCAGCATCAGGGTCGGGGTGAACACTGAAGCTTTCTTT.

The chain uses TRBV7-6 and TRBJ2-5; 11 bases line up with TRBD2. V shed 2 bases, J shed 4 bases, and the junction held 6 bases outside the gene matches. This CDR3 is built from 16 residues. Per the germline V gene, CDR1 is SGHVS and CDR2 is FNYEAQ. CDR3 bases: TGTGCCAGCAGCTTATCGACTAGCGGGGAAGGAGAGACCCAGTACTTC. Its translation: CASSLSTSGEGETQYF.

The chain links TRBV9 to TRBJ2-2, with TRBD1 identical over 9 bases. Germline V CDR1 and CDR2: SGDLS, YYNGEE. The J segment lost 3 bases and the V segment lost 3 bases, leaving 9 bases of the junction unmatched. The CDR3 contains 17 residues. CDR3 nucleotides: TGTGCCAGCAGCGGCCGGGACAGGGAAGAGTACACCGGGGAGCTGTTTTTT. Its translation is CASSGRDREEYTGELFF. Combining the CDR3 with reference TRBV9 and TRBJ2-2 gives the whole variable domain DSGVTQTPKHLITATGQRVTLRCSPRSGDLSVYWYQQSLDQGLQFLIQYYNGEERAKGNILERFSAQQFPDLHSELNLSSLELGDSALYFCASSGRDREEYTGELFFGEGSRLTVL.

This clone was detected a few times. This CDR3 is CASKVALNTEAFF. In nucleotides, the CDR3 is TGTGCCAGTAAGGTAGCGCTTAACACTGAAGCTTTCTTT. This chain uses TRBV19 with TRBJ1-1; D uncertain. V was pared by 7 bases and J by 2 bases, with 11 bases between. CDR3 length equals 13 residues. Germline CDR1 reads LNHDA; CDR2 reads SQIVND (reference sequence).

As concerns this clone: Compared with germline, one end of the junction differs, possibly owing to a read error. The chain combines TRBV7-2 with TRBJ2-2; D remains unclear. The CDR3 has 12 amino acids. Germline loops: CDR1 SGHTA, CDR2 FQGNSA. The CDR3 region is CASSLGSGELFF. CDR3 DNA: TGTGCCAGCAGCTTAGGCTCCGGCGAGCTGTTTTTT.

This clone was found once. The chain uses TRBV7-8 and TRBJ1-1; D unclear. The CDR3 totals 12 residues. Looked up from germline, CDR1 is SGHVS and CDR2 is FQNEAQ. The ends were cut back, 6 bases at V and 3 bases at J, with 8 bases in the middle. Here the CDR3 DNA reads TGTGCCAGCAGGGAAAGTTACACTGAAGCTTTCTTT. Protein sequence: CASRESYTEAFF. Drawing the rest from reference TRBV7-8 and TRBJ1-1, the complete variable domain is GAGVSQSPRYKVAKRGQDVALRCDPISGHVSLFWYQQALGQGPEFLTYFQNEAQLDKSGLPSDRFFAERPEGSVSTLKIQRTQQEDSAVYLCASRESYTEAFFGQGTRLTVV.

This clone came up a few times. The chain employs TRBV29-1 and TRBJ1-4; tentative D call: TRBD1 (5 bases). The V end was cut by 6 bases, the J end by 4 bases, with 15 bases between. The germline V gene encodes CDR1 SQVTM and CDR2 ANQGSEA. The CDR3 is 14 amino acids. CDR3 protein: CSVPSTRDNEKLFF. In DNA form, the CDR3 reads TGCAGCGTCCCCAGCACCAGGGATAATGAAAAACTGTTTTTT.

The CDR3 reads CASSLASNEKLFF. Here the CDR3 DNA reads TGTGCCAGCAGTTTAGCCAGTAATGAAAAACTGTTTTTT. The chain links TRBV27 to TRBJ1-4, with D hard to call. This CDR3 region has 13 residues. Germline V gene data show CDR1 as MNHEY and CDR2 as SMNVEV (reference sequence). V was cut by 2 bases and J by 4 bases, with 5 bases left in between.

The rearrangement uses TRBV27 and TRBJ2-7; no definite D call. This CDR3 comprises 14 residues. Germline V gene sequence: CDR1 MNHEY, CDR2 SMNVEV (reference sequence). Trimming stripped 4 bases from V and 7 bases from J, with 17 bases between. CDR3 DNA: TGTGCCAGCAGTTGGTCTGCTTCCTACGATGAGCAGTACTTC. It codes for CASSWSASYDEQYF.

Written as DNA, the CDR3 is TGTGCCAGCAGCGTTGCCCACGAGCAGTACTTC. Amino acid sequence: CASSVAHEQYF. The chain couples TRBV9 to TRBJ2-7, with D uncertain. CDR1 is SGDLS, CDR2 YYNGEE, per germline. This CDR3 is built from 11 residues. Trimming stripped 2 bases from V and 5 bases from J, with 5 bases between.

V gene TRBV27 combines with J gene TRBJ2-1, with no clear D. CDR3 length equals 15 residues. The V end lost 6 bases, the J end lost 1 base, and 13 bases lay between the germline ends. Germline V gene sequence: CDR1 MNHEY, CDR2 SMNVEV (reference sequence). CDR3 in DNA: TGTGCCAGCAGGTTGGCGGCACTGTCCTACAATGAGCAGTTCTTC. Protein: CASRLAALSYNEQFF.

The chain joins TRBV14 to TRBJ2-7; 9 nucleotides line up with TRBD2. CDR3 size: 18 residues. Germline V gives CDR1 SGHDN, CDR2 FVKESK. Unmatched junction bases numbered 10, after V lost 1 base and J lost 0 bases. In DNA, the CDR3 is TGTGCCAGCAGCCAAGGCGCCGTAGCGGGAGAGGTCTCCTACGAGCAGTACTTC. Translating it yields CASSQGAVAGEVSYEQYF.

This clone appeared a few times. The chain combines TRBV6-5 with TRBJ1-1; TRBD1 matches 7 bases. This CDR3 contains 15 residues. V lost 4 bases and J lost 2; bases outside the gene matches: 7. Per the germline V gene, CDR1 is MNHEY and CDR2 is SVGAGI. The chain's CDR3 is CASSFERQGNTEAFF. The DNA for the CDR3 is TGTGCCAGCAGTTTCGAGAGACAGGGTAACACTGAAGCTTTCTTT.

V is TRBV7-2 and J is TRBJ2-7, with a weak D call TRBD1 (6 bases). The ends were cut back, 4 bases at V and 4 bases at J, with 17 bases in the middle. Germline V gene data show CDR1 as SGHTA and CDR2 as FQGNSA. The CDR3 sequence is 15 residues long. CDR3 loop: CASSSPRGLGYEQYF. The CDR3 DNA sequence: TGTGCCAGCAGCTCACCGAGGGGGTTAGGGTACGAGCAGTACTTC.

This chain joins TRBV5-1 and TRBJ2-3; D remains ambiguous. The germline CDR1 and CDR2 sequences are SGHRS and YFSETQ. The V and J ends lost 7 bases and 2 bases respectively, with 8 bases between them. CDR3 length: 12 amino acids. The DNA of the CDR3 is TGCGCCAGCGGGCTAGACACAGATACGCAGTATTTT. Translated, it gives CASGLDTDTQYF.

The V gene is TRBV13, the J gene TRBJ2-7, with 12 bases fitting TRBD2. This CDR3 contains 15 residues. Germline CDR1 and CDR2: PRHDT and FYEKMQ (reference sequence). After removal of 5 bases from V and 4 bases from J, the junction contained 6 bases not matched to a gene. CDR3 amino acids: CASSHGTSGSYEQYF. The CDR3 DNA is TGTGCCAGCAGCCACGGGACTAGCGGGTCATACGAGCAGTACTTC.

The CDR3 reads CSDGQWMNTEAFF. The CDR3 coding sequence is TGCAGCGACGGACAGTGGATGAACACTGAAGCTTTCTTT. The gene calls are TRBV29-1 and TRBJ1-1; TRBD1 is a possible D gene (6 bases). In germline, CDR1 is SQVTM, CDR2 ANQGSEA. The CDR3 totals 13 residues. V dropped 7 bases and J dropped 0 bases, with 12 bases sitting between them.

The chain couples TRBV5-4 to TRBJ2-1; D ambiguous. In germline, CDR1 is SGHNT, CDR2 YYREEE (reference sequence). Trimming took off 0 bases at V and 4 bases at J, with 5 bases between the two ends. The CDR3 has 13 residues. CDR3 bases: TGTGCCAGCAGCTTGGGCCCGTACAATGAGCAGTTCTTC. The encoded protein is CASSLGPYNEQFF.

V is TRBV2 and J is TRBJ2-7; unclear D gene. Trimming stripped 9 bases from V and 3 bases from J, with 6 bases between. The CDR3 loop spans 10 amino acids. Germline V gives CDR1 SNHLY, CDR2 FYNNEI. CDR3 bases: TGTGCCAGTAAAAACTACGAGCAGTACTTC. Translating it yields CASKNYEQYF.

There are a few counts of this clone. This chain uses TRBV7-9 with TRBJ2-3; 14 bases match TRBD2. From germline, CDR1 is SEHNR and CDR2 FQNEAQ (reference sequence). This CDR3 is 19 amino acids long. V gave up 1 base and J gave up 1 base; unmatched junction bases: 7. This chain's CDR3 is CASSLVVTSGRAGTDTQYF. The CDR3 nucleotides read TGTGCCAGCAGCTTAGTTGTGACTAGCGGGAGGGCCGGCACAGATACGCAGTATTTT.

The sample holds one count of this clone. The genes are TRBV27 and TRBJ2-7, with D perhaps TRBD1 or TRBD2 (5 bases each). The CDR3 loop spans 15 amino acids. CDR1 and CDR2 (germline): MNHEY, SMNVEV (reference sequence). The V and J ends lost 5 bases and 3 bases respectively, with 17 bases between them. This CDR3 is CASSTPGQEYYEQYF. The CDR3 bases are TGTGCCAGCAGTACCCCGGGGCAGGAATACTACGAGCAGTACTTC.

This chain's CDR3 is CATSSGQLVFTDTQYF. CDR3 DNA sequence: TGTGCCACCAGCAGCGGCCAGTTAGTATTCACAGATACGCAGTATTTT. This sequence joins TRBV15 and TRBJ2-3; D not resolved. The CDR3 covers 16 residues. Trimming took off 3 bases at V and 2 bases at J, with 15 bases between the two ends. Germline lookup yields CDR1 LNHNV and CDR2 YYDKDF (reference sequence).

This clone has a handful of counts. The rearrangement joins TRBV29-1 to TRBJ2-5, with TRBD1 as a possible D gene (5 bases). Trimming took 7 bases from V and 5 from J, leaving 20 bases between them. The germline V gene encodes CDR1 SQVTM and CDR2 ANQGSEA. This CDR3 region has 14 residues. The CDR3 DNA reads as TGCAGCGCCGACAGCCTTCCGTTACAGGAGACCCAGTACTTC. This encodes CSADSLPLQETQYF.

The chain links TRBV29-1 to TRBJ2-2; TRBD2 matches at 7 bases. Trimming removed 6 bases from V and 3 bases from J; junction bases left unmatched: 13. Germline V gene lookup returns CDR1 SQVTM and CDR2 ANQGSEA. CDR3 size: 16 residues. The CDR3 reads CSVSGLWLADTGELFF. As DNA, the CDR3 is TGCAGCGTATCAGGGTTATGGCTAGCGGACACCGGGGAGCTGTTTTTT.

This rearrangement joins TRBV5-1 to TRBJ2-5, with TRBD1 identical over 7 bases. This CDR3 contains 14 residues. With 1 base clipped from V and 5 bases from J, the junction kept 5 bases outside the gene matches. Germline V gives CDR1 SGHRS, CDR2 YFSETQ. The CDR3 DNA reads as TGCGCCAGCAGCTTGTACAGGGGATGGGAGACCCAGTACTTC. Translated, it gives CASSLYRGWETQYF.